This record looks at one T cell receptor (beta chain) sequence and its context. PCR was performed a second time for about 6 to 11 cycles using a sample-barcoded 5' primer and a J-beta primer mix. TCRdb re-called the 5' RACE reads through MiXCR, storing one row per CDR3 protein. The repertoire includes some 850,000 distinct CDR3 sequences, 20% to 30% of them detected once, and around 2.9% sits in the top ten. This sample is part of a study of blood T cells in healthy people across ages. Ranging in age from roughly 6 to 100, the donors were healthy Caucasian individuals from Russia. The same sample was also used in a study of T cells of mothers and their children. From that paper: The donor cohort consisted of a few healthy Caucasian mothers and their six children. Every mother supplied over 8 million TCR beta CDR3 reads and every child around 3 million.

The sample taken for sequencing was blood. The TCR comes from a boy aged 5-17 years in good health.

The CDR3 nucleotides read TGTGCCTCACAGCCTCCTCAAGAGACCCAGTACTTC. Translation: CASQPPQETQYF. V gene TRBV2 combines with J gene TRBJ2-5; D gene unclear. The germline CDR1 and CDR2 sequences are SNHLY and FYNNEI. This CDR3 comprises 12 residues. V was shortened by 11 bases and J by 2 bases, with 12 bases between the two germline ends.